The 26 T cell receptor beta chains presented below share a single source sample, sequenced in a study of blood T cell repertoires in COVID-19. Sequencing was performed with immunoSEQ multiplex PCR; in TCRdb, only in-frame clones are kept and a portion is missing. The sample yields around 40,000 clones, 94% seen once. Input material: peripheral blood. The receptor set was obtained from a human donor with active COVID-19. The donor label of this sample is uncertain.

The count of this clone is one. The CDR3 reads CASSQTPSGYEQYF. In DNA form, the CDR3 reads TGTGCCAGCTCACAAACCCCGTCCGGCTACGAGCAGTACTTC. This chain joins TRBV18 and TRBJ2-7; D uncertain. The V and J ends lost 4 bases and 3 bases respectively, with 13 bases between them. The CDR3 is 14 residues long. CDR1 and CDR2 from the germline V gene are KGHSH and LQKENI.

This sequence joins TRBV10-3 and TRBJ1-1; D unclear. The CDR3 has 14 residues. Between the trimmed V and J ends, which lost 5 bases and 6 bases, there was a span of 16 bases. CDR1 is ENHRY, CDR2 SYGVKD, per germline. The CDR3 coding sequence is TGTGCCATCAGTCTTTCGAGGGAACCTCCTGAAGCTTTCTTT. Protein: CAISLSREPPEAFF.

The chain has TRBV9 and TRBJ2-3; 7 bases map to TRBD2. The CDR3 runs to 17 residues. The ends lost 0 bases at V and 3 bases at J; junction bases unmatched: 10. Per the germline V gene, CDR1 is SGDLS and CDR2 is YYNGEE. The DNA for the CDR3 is TGTGCCAGCAGCGTAGCTTTCTCGGGGGGTGGGACAGATACGCAGTATTTT. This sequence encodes CASSVAFSGGGTDTQYF.

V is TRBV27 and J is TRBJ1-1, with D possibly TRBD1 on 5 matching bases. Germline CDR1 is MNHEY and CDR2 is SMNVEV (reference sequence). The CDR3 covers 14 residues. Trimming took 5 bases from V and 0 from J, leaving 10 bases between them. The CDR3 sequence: CASSPGRMNTEAFF. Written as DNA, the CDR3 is TGTGCCAGCAGTCCAGGGAGGATGAACACTGAAGCTTTCTTT.

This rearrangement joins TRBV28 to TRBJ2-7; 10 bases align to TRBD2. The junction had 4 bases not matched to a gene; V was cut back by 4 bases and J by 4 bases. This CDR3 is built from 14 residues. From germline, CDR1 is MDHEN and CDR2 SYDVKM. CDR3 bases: TGTGCCAGCAGTTCCCTAGCGGGAGTGTACGAGCAGTACTTC. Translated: CASSSLAGVYEQYF. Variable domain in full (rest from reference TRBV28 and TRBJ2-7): DVKVTQSSRYLVKRTGEKVFLECVQDMDHENMFWYRQDPGLGLRLIYFSYDVKMKEKGDIPEGYSVSREKKERFSLILESASTNQTSMYLCASSSLAGVYEQYFGPGTRLTVT.

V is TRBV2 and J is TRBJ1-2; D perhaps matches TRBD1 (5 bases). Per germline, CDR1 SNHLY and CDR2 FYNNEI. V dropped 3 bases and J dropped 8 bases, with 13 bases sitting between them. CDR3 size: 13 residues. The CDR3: CASSENRNLGYTF. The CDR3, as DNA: TGTGCCAGCAGTGAGAACAGGAATCTAGGCTACACCTTC. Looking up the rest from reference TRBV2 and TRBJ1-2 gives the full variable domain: EPEVTQTPSHQVTQMGQEVILRCVPISNHLYFYWYRQILGQKVEFLVSFYNNEISEKSEIFDDQFSVERPDGSNFTLKIRSTKLEDSAMYFCASSENRNLGYTFGSGTRLTVV.

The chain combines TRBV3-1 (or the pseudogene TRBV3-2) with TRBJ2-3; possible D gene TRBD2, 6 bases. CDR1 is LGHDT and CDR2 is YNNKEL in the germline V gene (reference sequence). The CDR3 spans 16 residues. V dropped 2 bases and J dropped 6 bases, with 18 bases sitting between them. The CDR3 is CASSQTGLDVFDTQYF. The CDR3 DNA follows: TGTGCCAGCAGCCAAACGGGACTTGATGTATTTGATACGCAGTATTTT.

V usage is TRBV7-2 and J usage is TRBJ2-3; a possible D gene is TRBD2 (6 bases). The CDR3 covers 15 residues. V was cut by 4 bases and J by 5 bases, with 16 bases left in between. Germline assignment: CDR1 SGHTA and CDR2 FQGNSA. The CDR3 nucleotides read TGTGCCAGCAGCTCGCGGGGCAGAGCGGAAGATACGCAGTATTTT. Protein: CASSSRGRAEDTQYF.

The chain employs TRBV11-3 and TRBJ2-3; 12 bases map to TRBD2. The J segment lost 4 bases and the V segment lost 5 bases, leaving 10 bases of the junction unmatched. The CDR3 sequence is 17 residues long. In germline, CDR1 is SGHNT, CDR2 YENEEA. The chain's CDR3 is CASSPNLAGGLADTQYF. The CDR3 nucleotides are TGTGCCAGCAGCCCTAATCTAGCGGGGGGGCTCGCAGATACGCAGTATTTT.

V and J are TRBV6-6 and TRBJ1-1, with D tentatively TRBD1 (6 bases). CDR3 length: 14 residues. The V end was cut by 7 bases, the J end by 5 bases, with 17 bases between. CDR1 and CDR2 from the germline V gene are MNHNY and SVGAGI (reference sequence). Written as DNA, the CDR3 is TGTGCCAGCAACCTTGCATGGGGGCGGACTGAAGCTTTCTTT. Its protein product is CASNLAWGRTEAFF.

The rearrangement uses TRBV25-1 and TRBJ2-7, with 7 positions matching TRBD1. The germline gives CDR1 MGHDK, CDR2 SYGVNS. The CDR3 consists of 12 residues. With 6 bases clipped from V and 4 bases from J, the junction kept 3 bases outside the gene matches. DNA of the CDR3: TGTGCCAGCAGGGGGACAGTTTACGAGCAGTACTTC. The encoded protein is CASRGTVYEQYF.

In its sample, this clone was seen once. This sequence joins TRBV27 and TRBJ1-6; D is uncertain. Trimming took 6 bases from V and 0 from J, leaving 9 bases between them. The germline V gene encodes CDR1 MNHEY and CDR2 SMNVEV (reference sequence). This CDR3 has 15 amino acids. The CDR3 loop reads CASRNSGSYNSPLHF. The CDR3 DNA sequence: TGTGCCAGCAGGAACTCGGGCTCCTATAATTCACCCCTCCACTTT.

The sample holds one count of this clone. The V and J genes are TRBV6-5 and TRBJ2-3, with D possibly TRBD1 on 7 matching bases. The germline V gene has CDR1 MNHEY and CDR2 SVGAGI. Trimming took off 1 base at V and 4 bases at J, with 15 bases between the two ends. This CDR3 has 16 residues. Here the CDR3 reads CASSYFGRGAADTQYF. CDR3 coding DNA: TGTGCCAGCAGTTACTTTGGCAGGGGGGCGGCAGATACGCAGTATTTT.

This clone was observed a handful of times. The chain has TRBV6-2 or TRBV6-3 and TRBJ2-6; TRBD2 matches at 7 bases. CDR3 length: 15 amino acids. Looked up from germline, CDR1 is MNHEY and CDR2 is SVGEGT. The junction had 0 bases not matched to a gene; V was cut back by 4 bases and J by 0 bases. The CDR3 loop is CASSWTSSGANVLTF. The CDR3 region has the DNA TGTGCCAGCAGTTGGACTAGCTCTGGGGCCAACGTCCTGACTTTC.

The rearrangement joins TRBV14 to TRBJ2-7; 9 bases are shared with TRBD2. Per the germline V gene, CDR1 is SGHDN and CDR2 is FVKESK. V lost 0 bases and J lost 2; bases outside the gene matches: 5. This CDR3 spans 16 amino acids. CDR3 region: CASSQEPRGRAYEQYF. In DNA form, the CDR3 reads TGTGCCAGCAGCCAAGAACCCCGCGGGAGGGCCTACGAGCAGTACTTC.

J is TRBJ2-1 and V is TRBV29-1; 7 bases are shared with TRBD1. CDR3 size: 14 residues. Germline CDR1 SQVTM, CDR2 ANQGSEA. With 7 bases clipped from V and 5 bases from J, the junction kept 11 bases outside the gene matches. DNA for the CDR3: TGCAGCGCGGAAACAGGGGAATTGGACAATGAGCAGTTCTTC. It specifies CSAETGELDNEQFF.

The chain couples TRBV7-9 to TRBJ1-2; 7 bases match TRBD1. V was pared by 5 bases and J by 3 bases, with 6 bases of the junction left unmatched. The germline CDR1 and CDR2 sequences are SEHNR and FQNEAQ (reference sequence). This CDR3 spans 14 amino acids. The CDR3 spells CASSPGQAYYGYTF. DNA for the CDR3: TGTGCCAGCAGCCCTGGACAGGCGTACTATGGCTACACCTTC. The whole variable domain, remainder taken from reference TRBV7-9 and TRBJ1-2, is DTGVSQNPRHKITKRGQNVTFRCDPISEHNRLYWYRQTLGQGPEFLTYFQNEAQLEKSRLLSDRFSAERPKGSFSTLEIQRTEQGDSAMYLCASSPGQAYYGYTFGSGTRLTVV.

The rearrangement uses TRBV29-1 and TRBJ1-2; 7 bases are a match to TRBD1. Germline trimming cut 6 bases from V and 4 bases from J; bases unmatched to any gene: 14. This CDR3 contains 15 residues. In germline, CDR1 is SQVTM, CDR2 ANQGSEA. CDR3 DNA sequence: TGCAGCGTCGAACATCCACAGGGGCCGGGCTATGGCTACACCTTC. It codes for CSVEHPQGPGYGYTF. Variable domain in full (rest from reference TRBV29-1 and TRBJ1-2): SAVISQKPSRDICQRGTSLTIQCQVDSQVTMMFWYRQQPGQSLTLIATANQGSEATYESGFVIDKFPISRPNLTFSTLTVSNMSPEDSSIYLCSVEHPQGPGYGYTFGSGTRLTVV.

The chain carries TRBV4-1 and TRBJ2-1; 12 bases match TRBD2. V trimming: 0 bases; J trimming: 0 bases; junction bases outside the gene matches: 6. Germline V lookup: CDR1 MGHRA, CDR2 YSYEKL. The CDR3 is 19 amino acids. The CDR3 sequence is CASSQETSGGQSSYNEQFF. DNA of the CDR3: TGCGCCAGCAGCCAAGAGACTAGCGGGGGCCAAAGCTCCTACAATGAGCAGTTCTTC.

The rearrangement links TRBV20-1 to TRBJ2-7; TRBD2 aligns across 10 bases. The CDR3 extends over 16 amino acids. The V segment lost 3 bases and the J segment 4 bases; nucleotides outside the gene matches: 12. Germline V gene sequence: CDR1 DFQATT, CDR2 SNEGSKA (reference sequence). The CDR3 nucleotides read TGCAGTGCTAGTGGAAGAAGCGGGAGGGCCTCGTACGAGCAGTACTTC. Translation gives CSASGRSGRASYEQYF.

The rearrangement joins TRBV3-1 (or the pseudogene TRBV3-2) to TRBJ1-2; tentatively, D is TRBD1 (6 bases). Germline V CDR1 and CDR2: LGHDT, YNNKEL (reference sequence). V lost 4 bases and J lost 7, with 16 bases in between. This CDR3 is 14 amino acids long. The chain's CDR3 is CASSRDISPGGYTF. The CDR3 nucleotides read TGTGCCAGCAGCCGGGACATTTCCCCGGGTGGCTACACCTTC.

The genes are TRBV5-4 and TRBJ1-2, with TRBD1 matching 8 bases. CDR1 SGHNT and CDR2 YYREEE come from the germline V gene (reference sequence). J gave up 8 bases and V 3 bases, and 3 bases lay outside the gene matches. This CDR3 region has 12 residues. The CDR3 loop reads CASSSTGEGYTF. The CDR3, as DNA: TGTGCCAGCAGCTCGACAGGGGAAGGCTACACCTTC.

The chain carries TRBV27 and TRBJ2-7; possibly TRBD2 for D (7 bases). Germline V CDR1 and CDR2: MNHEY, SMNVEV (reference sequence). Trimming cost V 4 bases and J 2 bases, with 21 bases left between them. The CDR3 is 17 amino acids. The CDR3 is CASSSRYEQGGTYEQYF. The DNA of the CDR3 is TGTGCCAGCAGTTCGAGGTATGAACAGGGAGGGACCTACGAGCAGTACTTC.

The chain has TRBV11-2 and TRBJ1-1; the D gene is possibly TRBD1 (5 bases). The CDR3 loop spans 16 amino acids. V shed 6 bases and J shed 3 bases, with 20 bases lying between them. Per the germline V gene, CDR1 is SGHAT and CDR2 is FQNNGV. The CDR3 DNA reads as TGTGCCAGCAGTCGGAGGGGAGTCGGGTATGACACTGAAGCTTTCTTT. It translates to CASSRRGVGYDTEAFF.

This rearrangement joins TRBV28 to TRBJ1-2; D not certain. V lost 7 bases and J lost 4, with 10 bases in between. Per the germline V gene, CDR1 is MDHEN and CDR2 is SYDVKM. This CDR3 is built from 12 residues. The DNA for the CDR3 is TGTGCCAGCACGCCTGATAGCTATGGCTACACCTTC. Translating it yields CASTPDSYGYTF.

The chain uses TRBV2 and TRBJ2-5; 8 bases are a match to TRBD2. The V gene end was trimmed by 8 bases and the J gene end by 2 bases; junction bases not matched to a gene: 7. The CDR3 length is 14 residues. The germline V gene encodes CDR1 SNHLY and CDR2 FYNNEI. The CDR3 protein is CASASGGAQETQYF. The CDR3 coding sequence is TGTGCCAGCGCCAGCGGGGGCGCGCAAGAGACCCAGTACTTC.